Each of the 32 T cell receptor beta chains below was sequenced from the same sample in a study of blood T cell repertoires in COVID-19. Using immunoSEQ multiplex PCR, the repertoire was profiled, and TCRdb retains in-frame clones only, with some absent. Among about 120,000 clones listed, less than 90% were seen once. Sequences were obtained from peripheral blood. The receptors were sampled from a man under 40 with acute or convalescent COVID-19.

J is TRBJ1-2 and V is TRBV28; possible D gene TRBD1, 6 bases. The germline V gene encodes CDR1 MDHEN and CDR2 SYDVKM. Trimming took off 7 bases at V and 5 bases at J, with 17 bases between the two ends. The CDR3 covers 14 residues. The CDR3 DNA follows: TGTGCCAGCACAGATGGACAGCGTGTGTATGGCTACACCTTC. It is translated as CASTDGQRVYGYTF.

The chain links TRBV6-6 to TRBJ2-3; possibly TRBD2 for D (6 bases). CDR1 is MNHNY, CDR2 SVGAGI, per germline (reference sequence). There are 16 residues in the CDR3. V gave up 5 bases and J gave up 7 bases, with 22 bases separating them. The CDR3 sequence: CASSPGTQFSTNTQYF. The CDR3 DNA follows: TGTGCCAGCAGTCCCGGGACTCAATTTAGTACGAATACGCAGTATTTT.

This clone was picked up many times. The rearrangement joins TRBV21-1 to TRBJ1-1; the table's D call, TRBD1, was not checked against the DNA. TRBV21-1 is tagged as a pseudogene. This CDR3 has 16 amino acids. The CDR3 region has the DNA TGTGCCAGCAGCAAAGCGGACAGGGCCGGGGACACTGAAGCTTTCTTT. Its protein is CASSKADRAGDTEAFF.

This chain joins TRBV6-5 and TRBJ1-5; 7 nucleotides align to TRBD1. The CDR3 runs to 13 residues. The V gene's germline CDR1 is MNHEY and CDR2 SVGAGI. V lost 5 bases and J lost 6; bases outside the gene matches: 4. CDR3: CASSRQGSQPQHF. CDR3 in DNA: TGTGCCAGCAGTCGACAGGGAAGTCAGCCCCAGCATTTT.

The chain joins TRBV27 to TRBJ1-2; 7 bases are shared with TRBD1. V lost 5 bases and J lost 4; bases outside the gene matches: 10. The germline CDR1 and CDR2 sequences are MNHEY and SMNVEV (reference sequence). This CDR3 spans 15 amino acids. Here the CDR3 reads CASSPRQGYPYGYTF. The CDR3 bases are TGTGCCAGCAGTCCCCGACAGGGTTATCCCTATGGCTACACCTTC.

This clone came up a few times. The gene calls are TRBV2 and TRBJ1-5, with D perhaps TRBD1 (6 bases). Per the germline V gene, CDR1 is SNHLY and CDR2 is FYNNEI. The CDR3 sequence is 14 residues long. Trimming took off 8 bases at V and 6 bases at J, with 17 bases between the two ends. For the CDR3, the DNA is TGTGCCAGCGCTCGGCAGGGGTTAATTCAGCCCCAGCATTTT. Translation gives CASARQGLIQPQHF.

The CDR3 DNA reads TGTGCCAGCAGTTCCGGGACAATTTATAGCAATCAGCCCCAGCATTTT. Protein sequence: CASSSGTIYSNQPQHF. The chain couples TRBV27 to TRBJ1-5, with D possibly matching TRBD1 (6 bases). V lost 4 bases and J 0 bases, leaving 13 bases between the germline ends. The CDR3 covers 16 residues. The V gene's germline CDR1 is MNHEY and CDR2 SMNVEV (reference sequence).

The chain couples TRBV4-1 to TRBJ2-5; 7 bases are shared with TRBD1. The germline V gene has CDR1 MGHRA and CDR2 YSYEKL. Germline trimming cut 0 bases from V and 5 bases from J; bases unmatched to any gene: 12. The CDR3 loop spans 17 amino acids. CDR3 nucleotide sequence: TGCGCCAGCAGCCAAGACTCCGACAGGGCATTTTGGGAGACCCAGTACTTC. This sequence encodes CASSQDSDRAFWETQYF.

The V call is TRBV11-2, the J call TRBJ1-5; perhaps TRBD1 as D (6 bases). Trimming removed 3 bases from V and 1 base from J, with 7 bases in between. Germline V gene data show CDR1 as SGHAT and CDR2 as FQNNGV. This CDR3 has 14 residues. The CDR3 DNA reads TGTGCCAGCAGCTTCGACAGGAGCAATCAGCCCCAGCATTTT. The encoded protein is CASSFDRSNQPQHF.

The chain employs TRBV19 and TRBJ1-1, with 9 nucleotides matching TRBD1. Losses at the gene ends were 4 bases for V and 4 bases for J; bases not matched to a gene: 1. This CDR3 is built from 13 residues. The germline V gene encodes CDR1 LNHDA and CDR2 SQIVND (reference sequence). This chain's CDR3 is CASSTDRGTEAFF. The CDR3 coding sequence is TGTGCCAGTAGTACGGACAGGGGCACTGAAGCTTTCTTT.

V gene TRBV19 combines with J gene TRBJ1-3, with D possibly TRBD1 on 5 matching bases. V was cut by 7 bases and J by 4 bases, with 17 bases left in between. The CDR3 runs to 15 residues. Germline V gene sequence: CDR1 LNHDA, CDR2 SQIVND (reference sequence). For the CDR3, the DNA is TGTGCCAGTAAGAGGTGGGGCGCGGAAGGAAACACCATATATTTT. This encodes CASKRWGAEGNTIYF.

The chain recombines TRBV10-3 with TRBJ1-4, with a possible D match to TRBD1 (5 bases). V lost 3 bases to trimming and J lost 4 bases, with 9 bases between them. Germline V lookup: CDR1 ENHRY, CDR2 SYGVKD. The CDR3 consists of 14 residues. CDR3 in amino acids: CAISDPTDNEKLFF. The CDR3 region has the DNA TGTGCCATCAGTGACCCGACAGATAATGAAAAACTGTTTTTT.

The V call is TRBV2, the J call TRBJ2-3; 10 nucleotides line up with TRBD2. Unmatched junction bases numbered 9, after V lost 5 bases and J lost 1 base. In germline, CDR1 is SNHLY, CDR2 FYNNEI. The CDR3 extends over 17 amino acids. As DNA, the CDR3 is TGTGCCAGCAGTCCATTTAGCGGGGGGCCAGGCACAGATACGCAGTATTTT. It encodes CASSPFSGGPGTDTQYF.

The gene calls are TRBV7-9 and TRBJ1-2; D is perhaps TRBD1 (5 bases). Germline values: CDR1 SEHNR, CDR2 FQNEAQ (reference sequence). CDR3 length: 15 residues. V lost 3 bases and J lost 6, with 17 bases in between. The CDR3: CASSFPTVGRDGYTF. The CDR3 bases are TGTGCCAGCAGCTTCCCGACAGTGGGCCGGGATGGCTACACCTTC.

This chain joins TRBV7-2 and TRBJ2-1; 7 nucleotides line up with TRBD2. The CDR3 has 15 residues. V gave up 0 bases and J gave up 2 bases; unmatched junction bases: 1. The germline gives CDR1 SGHTA, CDR2 FQGNSA. The DNA of the CDR3 is TGTGCCAGCAGCTTAGCGGGAGGGACCTACAATGAGCAGTTCTTC. It encodes CASSLAGGTYNEQFF.

The genes are TRBV11-3 and TRBJ1-6, with D possibly matching TRBD1 (6 bases). V dropped 5 bases and J dropped 9 bases, with 8 bases sitting between them. The CDR3 contains 12 residues. Germline CDR1 reads SGHNT; CDR2 reads YENEEA. CDR3 DNA: TGTGCCAGCAGCCGCAGGGGTTCACCCCTCCACTTT. Protein: CASSRRGSPLHF.

J is TRBJ2-3 and V is TRBV11-2, with TRBD2 as a possible D gene (6 bases). Germline CDR1 is SGHAT and CDR2 is FQNNGV. Trimming took off 3 bases at V and 0 bases at J, with 13 bases between the two ends. The CDR3 spans 16 residues. CDR3 DNA sequence: TGTGCCAGCAGCTTGATGGGGCGGGGCAGCACAGATACGCAGTATTTT. It yields the protein CASSLMGRGSTDTQYF.

The chain joins TRBV5-5 to TRBJ2-1, with 9 bases aligning to TRBD1. The V gene's germline CDR1 is SGHKS and CDR2 YYEKEE (reference sequence). The CDR3 runs 15 residues. The ends lost 2 bases at V and 6 bases at J; junction bases unmatched: 6. CDR3 DNA sequence: TGTGCCAGCAGCTTTGCCGGGACAGGGTCCAATGAGCAGTTCTTC. It yields the protein CASSFAGTGSNEQFF.

The chain employs TRBV7-8 and TRBJ1-1; TRBD1 matches 7 bases. Germline CDR1 and CDR2: SGHVS and FQNEAQ. The V and J ends lost 1 base and 7 bases, in that order; junction bases with no gene match: 6. The CDR3 has 14 amino acids. CDR3 bases: TGTGCCAGCAGCTTAGGGGCCTACAGGGGTGAAGCTTTCTTT. Its translation: CASSLGAYRGEAFF.

This chain uses TRBV4-3 with TRBJ1-6, with 12 bases fitting TRBD1. J was trimmed by 8 bases and V by 4 bases; bases with no gene match: 12. This CDR3 spans 18 amino acids. Germline V lookup: CDR1 LGHNA, CDR2 YSLEER. CDR3: CASSPFGDRGLMDSPLHF. CDR3 DNA: TGCGCCAGCAGCCCTTTCGGGGACAGGGGGCTTATGGATTCACCCCTCCACTTT.

The chain combines TRBV9 with TRBJ1-6; TRBD1 is a possible D gene (6 bases). Germline loops: CDR1 SGDLS, CDR2 YYNGEE. The CDR3 is 12 amino acids. The V end was cut by 0 bases, the J end by 13 bases, with 8 bases between. CDR3 sequence: CASSVGGGPLHF. As DNA, the CDR3 is TGTGCCAGCAGCGTAGGTGGGGGCCCCCTCCACTTT.

The chain couples TRBV4-2 to TRBJ2-7; the D is unclear. V was pared by 5 bases and J by 7 bases, with 9 bases between. The length of the CDR3 is 11 residues. CDR1 is LGHNA, CDR2 YNFKEQ, per germline. The DNA for the CDR3 is TGTGCCAGCAGCAACACCGAAGAGCAGTACTTC. Translating it yields CASSNTEEQYF.

The rearrangement links TRBV29-1 to TRBJ1-1; D is uncertain. This CDR3 spans 11 amino acids. Between the trimmed V and J ends, which lost 7 bases and 6 bases, there was a span of 12 bases. Germline CDR1 is SQVTM and CDR2 is ANQGSEA. The CDR3 coding sequence is TGCAGCGCCCGGGTTCTGGCTGAAGCTTTCTTT. The encoded protein is CSARVLAEAFF.

This chain joins TRBV19 and TRBJ1-1, with no clear D. Between the trimmed V and J ends, which lost 3 bases and 5 bases, there was a span of 7 bases. The CDR3 has 12 amino acids. CDR1 is LNHDA, CDR2 SQIVND, per germline (reference sequence). CDR3 loop: CASSMRVTEAFF. The CDR3 coding sequence is TGTGCCAGTAGTATGCGGGTGACTGAAGCTTTCTTT.

CDR3 protein: CASSLGGPGQETQYF. In DNA, the CDR3 is TGTGCCAGCAGCTTGGGGGGGCCGGGCCAAGAGACCCAGTACTTC. The V gene is TRBV5-4, the J gene TRBJ2-5; a possible D gene is TRBD1 (6 bases). CDR1 SGHNT and CDR2 YYREEE come from the germline V gene (reference sequence). Trimming left V 0 bases short and J 1 base short, with 10 bases between. There are 15 residues in the CDR3.

The chain employs TRBV6-5 and TRBJ2-1; 9 positions match TRBD2. The CDR3 runs to 15 residues. Germline CDR1 is MNHEY and CDR2 is SVGAGI. With V trimmed by 5 bases and J by 7 bases, 9 bases remained unmatched. CDR3 sequence reads: CASSPLAGTPNEQFF. The CDR3 bases are TGTGCCAGCAGTCCCCTAGCGGGAACCCCTAATGAGCAGTTCTTC.

The gene calls are TRBV5-1 and TRBJ2-3; TRBD2 matches 9 bases. The CDR3 is 17 residues long. With 0 bases clipped from V and 2 bases from J, the junction kept 7 bases outside the gene matches. Germline lookup yields CDR1 SGHRS and CDR2 YFSETQ. The CDR3 reads CASSLVDSSGDTDTQYF. CDR3 DNA: TGCGCCAGCAGCTTGGTGGATTCTAGCGGGGACACAGATACGCAGTATTTT.

The chain recombines TRBV7-3 with TRBJ2-2, with D unclear. Trimming left V 8 bases short and J 7 bases short, with 14 bases between. The CDR3 runs to 13 residues. The germline CDR1 and CDR2 sequences are SGHTA and FQGTGA. CDR3: CASAEVRRGELFF. The DNA for the CDR3 is TGTGCCAGCGCGGAAGTAAGACGCGGGGAGCTGTTTTTT.

The chain has TRBV20-1 and TRBJ2-3; D is unresolved. Germline V gene data show CDR1 as DFQATT and CDR2 as SNEGSKA (reference sequence). The CDR3 is 12 residues long. V was clipped by 3 bases and J by 2 bases, with 6 bases between them. The CDR3 loop is CSASLSTDTQYF. CDR3 bases: TGCAGTGCTAGTCTCTCCACAGATACGCAGTATTTT.

The chain uses TRBV15 and TRBJ2-5; possible D gene TRBD2, 6 bases. The CDR3 has 15 amino acids. Germline CDR1 and CDR2: LNHNV and YYDKDF (reference sequence). The V and J ends lost 2 bases and 2 bases respectively, with 12 bases between them. In DNA, the CDR3 is TGTGCCACCAGCAGACCTCGGGACTTACAAGAGACCCAGTACTTC. Its protein product is CATSRPRDLQETQYF.

The genes are TRBV18 and TRBJ1-1; D is unresolved. The ends were cut back, 4 bases at V and 3 bases at J, with 9 bases in the middle. The CDR3 sequence is 13 residues long. CDR1 and CDR2 from the germline V gene are KGHSH and LQKENI. This CDR3 is CASSLRADTEAFF. In DNA form, the CDR3 reads TGTGCCAGCTCACTGCGGGCCGACACTGAAGCTTTCTTT.

The genes are TRBV9 and TRBJ2-1; possible D gene TRBD1, 6 bases. V gave up 4 bases and J gave up 10 bases, with 15 bases separating them. Per the germline V gene, CDR1 is SGDLS and CDR2 is YYNGEE. This CDR3 contains 13 residues. For the CDR3, the DNA is TGTGCCAGCAGCTCCGGGACACCGGAAGAGCAGTTCTTC. It encodes CASSSGTPEEQFF.